These T cell receptor beta chains were read from a single sample in a study of T cell responses to AZD1222 COVID-19 vaccine. The table came from immunoSEQ multiplex PCR; TCRdb's copy has only in-frame clones and leaves some out. This table holds about 92,000 clones, approximately 90% found once. Sequenced material: peripheral blood, taken on day 0 of AZD1222 vaccination. These receptor sequences come from an adult in good health. Both conserved end residues are part of each CDR3. Each record gives: clone size, D gene, V gene, J gene, CDR3 protein, CDR3 DNA. A D gene is named only where the DNA matches it firmly. Size is omitted from some rows. Given values are once, few, many or a class for expanded clones.

NA	NA	TRBV11-2	TRBJ2-7	CASSINRLAPYEQYF	TGTGCCAGCAGCATCAACAGGCTTGCTCCCTACGAGCAGTACTTC
few	TRBD1	TRBV5-1	TRBJ1-4	CASSISGGEEKLFF	TGCGCCAGCAGCATATCAGGGGGCGAGGAAAAACTGTTTTTT
NA	NA	TRBV5-1	TRBJ2-5	CASSARGLDEETQYF	TGCGCCAGCAGCGCTAGAGGGCTTGATGAAGAGACCCAGTACTTC
NA	NA	TRBV6-5	TRBJ1-4	CASSYSGTFNEKLFF	TGTGCCAGCAGTTACTCAGGGACCTTTAATGAAAAACTGTTTTTT
NA	NA	TRBV5-4	TRBJ2-7	CASSLAGNRQQYF	TGTGCCAGCAGCTTAGCAGGGAATCGCCAGCAGTACTTC
NA	TRBD1	TRBV5-5	TRBJ1-6	CASSLYKGAINSPLHF	TGTGCCAGCAGCTTGTATAAGGGGGCTATCAATTCACCCCTCCACTTT
NA	NA	TRBV30	TRBJ2-7	CAWSQQAGDEQYF	TGTGCCTGGAGTCAACAGGCAGGCGACGAGCAGTACTTC
NA	TRBD2	TRBV3-1/TRBV3-2	TRBJ2-7	CASSLRGGLAGSYEQYF	TGTGCCAGCAGCTTAAGGGGGGGACTAGCGGGATCCTACGAGCAGTACTTC
NA	TRBD1	TRBV11-2	TRBJ1-1	CASRHPGGNTEAFF	TGTGCCAGCAGGCACCCAGGGGGGAACACTGAAGCTTTCTTT
NA	NA	TRBV6-6	TRBJ2-1	CASSYSQYEQFF	TGTGCCAGCAGTTACAGCCAATACGAGCAGTTCTTC
NA	NA	TRBV7-9	TRBJ1-2	CASSVSTRVYGYTF	TGTGCCAGCAGCGTAAGCACCCGGGTGTATGGCTACACCTTC
NA	NA	TRBV5-6	TRBJ1-1	CASSFTLGVAEAFF	TGTGCCAGCAGCTTCACTCTCGGCGTTGCTGAAGCTTTCTTT
NA	NA	TRBV5-4	TRBJ1-2	CASSEERGNYGYTF	TGTGCCAGCAGTGAGGAGAGGGGAAACTATGGCTACACCTTC
once	NA	TRBV5-5	TRBJ1-4	CASSLVGDKLFF	TGTGCCAGCAGCTTGGTTGGGGATAAACTGTTTTTT
NA	NA	TRBV3-1/TRBV3-2	TRBJ1-4	CASSLLVQNGEKLFF	TGTGCCAGCAGCCTGCTGGTTCAAAACGGTGAAAAACTGTTTTTT
NA	TRBD2	TRBV27	TRBJ2-7	CASSRTSGPPVSTYEQYF	TGTGCCAGCAGTCGGACTAGCGGTCCTCCAGTCTCAACCTACGAGCAGTACTTC
once	NA	TRBV25-1	TRBJ2-7	CASRDETALAEIF	TGTGCCAGCAGAGATGAAACAGCTTTGGCTGAAATCTTC
NA	TRBD2	TRBV3-1/TRBV3-2	TRBJ2-2	CASSPAGGPVNTGELFF	TGTGCCAGCAGCCCAGCGGGAGGGCCGGTTAACACCGGGGAGCTGTTTTTT
NA	NA	TRBV7-9	TRBJ1-2	CASSFNQGDYGYTF	TGTGCCAGCAGCTTTAATCAGGGAGACTATGGCTACACCTTC
NA	NA	TRBV5-5	TRBJ2-2	CASSFFTGNTGELFF	TGTGCCAGCAGCTTTTTTACAGGGAACACCGGGGAGCTGTTTTTT
NA	NA	TRBV29-1	TRBJ1-5	CSVGQNSNQPQHF	TGCAGCGTTGGACAGAATAGCAATCAGCCCCAGCATTTT
NA	NA	TRBV6-2/TRBV6-3	TRBJ2-7	CASSYSSGEQYF	TGTGCCAGCAGTTATTCCAGTGGGGAGCAGTACTTC
NA	NA	TRBV3-1/TRBV3-2	TRBJ1-4	CASSPRTATNEKLFF	TGTGCCAGCAGCCCCCGGACGGCAACTAATGAAAAACTGTTTTTT
NA	NA	TRBV30	TRBJ1-6	CAWNPRTDRRNSPLHF	TGTGCCTGGAACCCCCGGACCGATCGACGGAATTCACCCCTCCACTTT
NA	TRBD2	TRBV7-8	TRBJ2-5	CASSLSGLAGVAQYF	TGTGCCAGCAGCTTATCCGGACTAGCGGGAGTGGCCCAGTACTTC
NA	NA	TRBV6-5	TRBJ1-2	CASSPWEGPSGYTF	TGTGCCAGCAGCCCCTGGGAGGGGCCCAGTGGCTACACCTTC
NA	NA	TRBV12-5	TRBJ1-1	CASGRMGEAFF	TGTGCTAGTGGCAGGATGGGTGAAGCTTTCTTT
NA	TRBD2	TRBV14	TRBJ2-7	CASSHRSGLAIYEQYF	TGTGCCAGCAGCCACAGGTCCGGACTAGCGATTTACGAGCAGTACTTC
NA	NA	TRBV5-1	TRBJ2-6	CASSFLNPGANVLTF	TGCGCCAGCAGCTTTCTAAATCCTGGGGCCAACGTCCTGACTTTC
NA	TRBD1	TRBV7-2	TRBJ1-2	CASSTYTGGWYGYTF	TGTGCCAGCAGCACCTACACAGGGGGCTGGTATGGCTACACCTTC
NA	TRBD1	TRBV9	TRBJ1-3	CASSRGDRGSSGNTIYF	TGTGCCAGCAGCAGGGGGGACAGGGGCAGCTCTGGAAACACCATATATTTT
NA	NA	TRBV19	TRBJ1-1	CASSVGGGVTEAFF	TGTGCCAGTAGTGTAGGGGGTGGGGTCACTGAAGCTTTCTTT
NA	NA	TRBV7-5	TRBJ2-2	CVRSTSGRAGELFF	TGTGTCAGAAGCACTAGCGGGAGGGCCGGGGAGCTGTTTTTT
few	TRBD1	TRBV27	TRBJ2-7	CASSSPRQGLRYEQYF	TGTGCCAGCAGTTCGCCGAGACAGGGGTTAAGATACGAGCAGTACTTC
once	NA	TRBV7-2	TRBJ1-4	CASSLELARGNEKLFF	TGTGCCAGCAGCTTAGAGCTCGCCAGGGGTAATGAAAAACTGTTTTTT
NA	NA	TRBV5-1	TRBJ2-5	CASSLVGRRETQYF	TGCGCCAGCAGCTTGGTGGGGAGGCGGGAGACCCAGTACTTC
NA	NA	TRBV3-1/TRBV3-2	TRBJ2-7	CASSQVGYEQYF	TGTGCCAGCAGCCAAGTGGGTTACGAGCAGTACTTC
few	TRBD1	TRBV10-3	TRBJ2-7	CATGQGDEQYF	TGTGCCACGGGACAGGGGGACGAGCAGTACTTC
NA	NA	TRBV6-5	TRBJ1-4	CASNSGSATNEKLFF	TGTGCCAGCAATTCCGGGAGTGCAACTAATGAAAAACTGTTTTTT
NA	TRBD2	TRBV18	TRBJ2-7	CASSPTSGPYEQYF	TGTGCCAGCTCGCCGACTAGCGGGCCCTACGAGCAGTACTTC
few	NA	TRBV7-8	TRBJ2-7	CASSSAGVGEQYF	TGTGCCAGCAGCTCCGCCGGGGTAGGAGAGCAGTACTTC
NA	NA	TRBV5-6	TRBJ1-1	CASSWRTGWNTEAFF	TGTGCCAGCAGCTGGCGAACGGGATGGAACACTGAAGCTTTCTTT
NA	TRBD2	TRBV9	TRBJ2-5	CASSTSGAIQETQYF	TGTGCCAGCAGCACTAGCGGGGCTATTCAAGAGACCCAGTACTTC
NA	NA	TRBV10-3	TRBJ2-6	CAISGNSGANVLTF	TGTGCCATCAGTGGGAACTCTGGGGCCAACGTCCTGACTTTC
NA	NA	TRBV19	TRBJ2-2	CASSIVSRTNTGELFF	TGTGCCAGTAGTATTGTTAGTCGGACTAACACCGGGGAGCTGTTTTTT
once	NA	TRBV6-6	TRBJ2-1	CASSSPATSSYNEQFF	TGTGCCAGCAGTTCCCCCGCGACAAGCTCCTACAATGAGCAGTTCTTC
NA	NA	TRBV27	TRBJ1-1	CASRTTRTSAAYEAFF	TGTGCCAGCAGGACAACCCGGACCTCAGCGGCTTATGAAGCTTTCTTT
few	NA	TRBV2	TRBJ1-6	CASTGTFNSPLHF	TGTGCCAGCACAGGGACTTTTAATTCACCCCTCCACTTT
NA	NA	TRBV30	TRBJ1-2	CAWSPDVGREFF	TGTGCCTGGAGTCCGGACGTCGGCAGGGAGTTTTTC
NA	NA	TRBV6-2/TRBV6-3	TRBJ2-1	CASSAFGLEQFF	TGTGCCAGCAGCGCATTCGGACTGGAGCAGTTCTTC
NA	NA	TRBV10-1	TRBJ1-1	CASRGDTEAFF	TGCGCCAGCAGGGGTGACACTGAAGCTTTCTTT
NA	TRBD1	TRBV29-1	TRBJ1-1	CSARTGVNTEAFF	TGCAGCGCCCGGACAGGGGTGAACACTGAAGCTTTCTTT
NA	NA	TRBV7-9	TRBJ2-1	CASSPRSGYNEQFF	TGTGCCAGCAGCCCCCGCTCGGGGTACAATGAGCAGTTCTTC